Shown below are 28 T cell receptor beta chains from a single sample sequenced in a study of cytomegalovirus exposure and HLA in healthy donors. The PCR had 60 Vbeta and 13 Jbeta primers. Assay: immunoSEQ multiplex PCR; the TCRdb copy retains only in-frame clones and omits some. The sample holds about 34,000 clones. The sample taken for sequencing was PBMCs. The receptor set was obtained from a woman between 40 and 55 years old in good health and CMV-seropositive.

The V and J genes are TRBV18 and TRBJ2-7; the match to TRBD1 covers 8 bases. The CDR3 totals 15 residues. The germline CDR1 and CDR2 sequences are KGHSH and LQKENI. The J segment lost 0 bases and the V segment lost 3 bases, leaving 4 bases of the junction unmatched. In DNA, the CDR3 is TGTGCCAGCTCACCGGGGACAGGTAGCTCCTACGAGCAGTACTTC. Its protein product is CASSPGTGSSYEQYF.

The V and J genes are TRBV14 and TRBJ2-5; D perhaps matches TRBD2 (6 bases). CDR1 is SGHDN and CDR2 is FVKESK in the germline V gene. With 0 bases removed from V and 9 bases from J, the gap between germline ends came to 14 bases. The CDR3 length is 14 residues. CDR3 DNA sequence: TGTGCCAGCAGCCAAGACTCCAGGCCGGGGGCCCAGTACTTC. As protein: CASSQDSRPGAQYF.

The chain combines TRBV5-1 with TRBJ1-6; D is undetermined. The V and J ends lost 5 bases and 10 bases respectively, with 19 bases between them. Germline CDR1 and CDR2: SGHRS and YFSETQ. CDR3 length: 15 residues. This CDR3 is CASRSASGLGSPLHF. DNA for the CDR3: TGCGCCAGCAGGTCTGCTAGCGGACTGGGATCACCCCTCCACTTT. Full variable domain (remainder filled in from reference TRBV5-1 and TRBJ1-6): KAGVTQTPRYLIKTRGQQVTLSCSPISGHRSVSWYQQTPGQGLQFLFEYFSETQRNKGNFPGRFSGRQFSNSRSEMNVSTLELGDSALYLCASRSASGLGSPLHFGNGTRLTVT.

V is TRBV2 and J is TRBJ2-7; D unclear. V was shortened by 7 bases and J by 3 bases, with 7 bases between the two germline ends. This CDR3 has 11 residues. Germline assignment: CDR1 SNHLY and CDR2 FYNNEI. The CDR3 loop reads CASTFVYEQYF. The CDR3 DNA follows: TGTGCCAGCACCTTCGTCTACGAGCAGTACTTC.

The chain uses TRBV5-1 and TRBJ2-2, with D possibly being TRBD1 (6 bases). There are 15 residues in the CDR3. Germline V gives CDR1 SGHRS, CDR2 YFSETQ. Trimming shortened V by 4 bases and J by 4 bases, and 14 bases separated the two germline ends. In nucleotides, the CDR3 is TGCGCCAGCAGCCCTCCGGGACAACTCACCGGGGAGCTGTTTTTT. Amino acid sequence: CASSPPGQLTGELFF. Supplemented by reference TRBV5-1 and TRBJ2-2, the full variable domain reads KAGVTQTPRYLIKTRGQQVTLSCSPISGHRSVSWYQQTPGQGLQFLFEYFSETQRNKGNFPGRFSGRQFSNSRSEMNVSTLELGDSALYLCASSPPGQLTGELFFGEGSRLTVL.

The rearrangement links TRBV28 to TRBJ1-1; possibly TRBD1 for D (5 bases). Germline lookup yields CDR1 MDHEN and CDR2 SYDVKM. The CDR3 loop spans 16 amino acids. Trimming took off 5 bases at V and 1 base at J, with 17 bases between the two ends. The CDR3 loop reads CASSRLGGAGNTEAFF. The CDR3 DNA follows: TGTGCCAGCAGTCGTCTGGGAGGGGCTGGGAACACTGAAGCTTTCTTT.

This sequence joins TRBV5-1 and TRBJ2-5; 10 bases fit TRBD1. TRBJ2-7 explains the end of the DNA better; the J call may be wrong. The germline CDR1 and CDR2 sequences are SGHRS and YFSETQ. The CDR3 loop spans 15 amino acids. The CDR3 here is CASSLAPGTGVEQYF. In DNA form, the CDR3 reads TGCGCCAGCAGCTTGGCCCCCGGGACAGGGGTCGAGCAGTACTTC.

The chain joins TRBV27 to TRBJ1-2, with D perhaps matching TRBD1 (5 bases). The CDR3 covers 15 residues. V was shortened by 3 bases and J by 5 bases, with 16 bases between the two germline ends. Germline-derived CDR1 and CDR2 are MNHEY and SMNVEV (reference sequence). CDR3 nucleotide sequence: TGTGCCAGCAGTTTTCTCCAGGGTAGTGGGTATGGCTACACCTTC. Translated: CASSFLQGSGYGYTF.

This sequence joins TRBV9 and TRBJ2-1, with 8 bases aligning to TRBD2. The CDR3 spans 16 residues. Germline V gene sequence: CDR1 SGDLS, CDR2 YYNGEE. V lost 3 bases and J lost 0; bases outside the gene matches: 5. The CDR3 DNA reads TGTGCCAGCAGCGCCCGGACTAGCCTCTCCTACAATGAGCAGTTCTTC. Translated: CASSARTSLSYNEQFF. The full variable domain, with the rest looked up from reference TRBV9 and TRBJ2-1, is DSGVTQTPKHLITATGQRVTLRCSPRSGDLSVYWYQQSLDQGLQFLIQYYNGEERAKGNILERFSAQQFPDLHSELNLSSLELGDSALYFCASSARTSLSYNEQFFGPGTRLTVL.

The rearrangement joins TRBV6-6 to TRBJ2-4; the match to TRBD2 covers 13 bases. The CDR3 sequence is 16 residues long. V dropped 2 bases and J dropped 3; count of bases not matched to a gene: 1. CDR1 is MNHNY and CDR2 is SVGAGI in the germline V gene (reference sequence). This chain's CDR3 is CASSYGTSGDKNIQYF. DNA for the CDR3: TGTGCCAGCAGTTACGGGACTAGCGGGGACAAAAACATTCAGTACTTC.

This rearrangement joins TRBV27 to TRBJ2-1; 7 bases match TRBD2. The junction had 11 bases not matched to a gene; V was cut back by 2 bases and J by 10 bases. The CDR3 is 15 amino acids. Per the germline V gene, CDR1 is MNHEY and CDR2 is SMNVEV (reference sequence). This CDR3 reads CASSLTPYGGDEQFF. CDR3 sequence (DNA): TGTGCCAGCAGTTTAACCCCCTATGGGGGGGACGAGCAGTTCTTC.

This chain joins TRBV6-1 and TRBJ2-3; 8 nucleotides line up with TRBD1. This CDR3 has 16 amino acids. Germline values: CDR1 MNHNS, CDR2 SASEGT. V trimming: 3 bases; J trimming: 2 bases; junction bases outside the gene matches: 7. Here the CDR3 reads CASSDRGQQNTDTQYF. The CDR3 DNA follows: TGTGCCAGCAGTGACAGGGGGCAACAGAACACAGATACGCAGTATTTT.

The chain carries TRBV7-8 and TRBJ2-3; TRBD2 agrees at 10 bases. CDR3 length: 13 amino acids. Germline V gives CDR1 SGHVS, CDR2 FQNEAQ. V shed 9 bases and J 4 bases; nucleotides not matched to a gene: 4. The DNA for the CDR3 is TGTGCCAGTAGCGGGGGGTCATCAGATACGCAGTATTTT. Residues: CASSGGSSDTQYF.

This clone counts as medium-sized (0.01 to 0.1%) by frequency. J is TRBJ2-1 and V is TRBV4-1, with 8 positions matching TRBD2. The CDR3 length is 16 residues. Germline lookup yields CDR1 MGHRA and CDR2 YSYEKL. Germline trimming cut 0 bases from V and 6 bases from J; bases unmatched to any gene: 7. DNA of the CDR3: TGCGCCAGCAGCCAAGAATCGGCTAGCGGGTTCAATGAGCAGTTCTTC. It translates to CASSQESASGFNEQFF.

V is TRBV7-8 and J is TRBJ2-1, with 7 bases aligning to TRBD2. Per germline, CDR1 SGHVS and CDR2 FQNEAQ. J was trimmed by 9 bases and V by 4 bases; bases with no gene match: 12. The CDR3 is 15 amino acids. CDR3 in DNA: TGTGCCAGCAGCTCATCCGGGACTAAGTTTTCTGAGCAGTTCTTC. This encodes CASSSSGTKFSEQFF.

The chain is built from TRBV11-2 and TRBJ2-4, with D possibly TRBD2 on 6 matching bases. This CDR3 contains 14 residues. Germline V gene sequence: CDR1 SGHAT, CDR2 FQNNGV. Trimming removed 0 bases at V and 4 bases at J, with 7 bases between. CDR3 sequence reads: CASSLDGGKNIQYF. The CDR3 region has the DNA TGTGCCAGCAGCTTAGATGGGGGGAAAAACATTCAGTACTTC.

The chain carries TRBV27 and TRBJ2-6; D is uncertain. The CDR3 contains 13 residues. V lost 10 bases and J lost 0, with 7 bases in between. Germline lookup yields CDR1 MNHEY and CDR2 SMNVEV (reference sequence). CDR3 sequence: CATQPSGANVLTF. In DNA form, the CDR3 reads TGTGCCACACAGCCCTCTGGGGCCAACGTCCTGACTTTC.

V and J are TRBV10-3 and TRBJ2-7; a weak D match, TRBD2 (5 bases). Per germline, CDR1 ENHRY and CDR2 SYGVKD. Between the trimmed V and J ends, which lost 10 bases and 0 bases, there was a span of 13 bases. The CDR3 runs to 13 residues. As DNA, the CDR3 is TGTGCCACGCGGACTCCCAACTCCTACGAGCAGTACTTC. This translates into CATRTPNSYEQYF.

The gene calls are TRBV2 and TRBJ1-5; TRBD1 matches at 7 bases. V lost 6 bases and J lost 4; bases outside the gene matches: 12. The CDR3 totals 16 residues. The germline V gene encodes CDR1 SNHLY and CDR2 FYNNEI. CDR3 protein: CASSRDSGGGNQPQHF. The CDR3 coding sequence is TGTGCCAGCAGCAGGGACAGTGGAGGGGGTAATCAGCCCCAGCATTTT.

This chain connects TRBV4-2 to TRBJ1-2; D remains unclear. This CDR3 region has 16 residues. The germline CDR1 and CDR2 sequences are LGHNA and YNFKEQ. V lost 2 bases and J 0 bases, leaving 13 bases between the germline ends. DNA of the CDR3: TGTGCCAGCAGCCAATTTTCAGGCGCCGCTAACTATGGCTACACCTTC. Protein: CASSQFSGAANYGYTF.

V and J are TRBV10-1 and TRBJ1-1; 10 positions match TRBD1. Per the germline V gene, CDR1 is WNHNN and CDR2 is SYGVQD (reference sequence). V trimming: 11 bases; J trimming: 5 bases; junction bases outside the gene matches: 17. CDR3 length equals 16 residues. CDR3 amino acids: CAFLGTGDEQRTEAFF. In DNA, the CDR3 is TGCGCCTTTCTGGGGACAGGGGATGAACAAAGGACTGAAGCTTTCTTT.

The chain uses TRBV7-9 and TRBJ2-4; 7 bases align to TRBD1. CDR1 and CDR2 (germline): SEHNR, FQNEAQ (reference sequence). Unmatched junction bases numbered 8, after V lost 5 bases and J lost 7 bases. This CDR3 region has 14 residues. The CDR3 reads CASSPDRVANIQYF. CDR3 coding DNA: TGTGCCAGCAGCCCTGACAGGGTGGCGAACATTCAGTACTTC.

The chain is built from TRBV30 and TRBJ2-5, with D possibly TRBD2 on 5 matching bases. Germline CDR1 GTSNPN, CDR2 SVGIG (reference sequence). V dropped 2 bases and J dropped 0 bases, with 16 bases sitting between them. The CDR3 runs to 16 residues. The CDR3 reads CAWSNSRRMYQETQYF. CDR3 nucleotides: TGTGCCTGGAGTAATAGCAGGAGGATGTACCAAGAGACCCAGTACTTC.

This chain connects TRBV12-2 to TRBJ1-4; the tabulated D call, TRBD1, remains unverified against the DNA. TRBV12-2 is an annotated pseudogene. This CDR3 region has 18 residues. The CDR3 reads CASRLGYSGPKGNEKLFF. The CDR3 nucleotides read TGTGCAAGTCGCTTAGGGTATTCGGGTCCCAAGGGGAATGAAAAACTGTTTTTT.

The V and J genes are TRBV6-6 and TRBJ1-5; no clear D. Looked up from germline, CDR1 is MNHNY and CDR2 is SVGAGI (reference sequence). There are 14 residues in the CDR3. Trimming removed 8 bases at V and 7 bases at J, with 18 bases between. CDR3 sequence reads: CASGLNSGVQPQHF. The CDR3 DNA reads as TGTGCCAGCGGATTAAACTCTGGAGTCCAGCCCCAGCATTTT.

The J gene is TRBJ1-2, the V gene TRBV5-1; D is possibly TRBD1 (5 bases). Germline V CDR1 and CDR2: SGHRS, YFSETQ. The CDR3 loop spans 13 amino acids. V was cut by 5 bases and J by 5 bases, with 13 bases left in between. For the CDR3, the DNA is TGCGCCAGCAGTCAGGGTATTAGTTATGGCTACACCTTC. Amino acids: CASSQGISYGYTF.

The chain has TRBV20-1 and TRBJ2-6, with unresolved D. The CDR3 runs to 11 residues. V lost 6 bases, J lost 2 bases, and 2 bases lay in between. Germline CDR1 and CDR2: DFQATT and SNEGSKA (reference sequence). Here the CDR3 DNA reads TGCAGTGCCACTGGGGCCAACGTCCTGACTTTC. The encoded protein is CSATGANVLTF.

The chain couples TRBV6-1 to TRBJ1-4, with 8 bases aligning to TRBD1. CDR1 MNHNS and CDR2 SASEGT come from the germline V gene. V trimming: 8 bases; J trimming: 14 bases; junction bases outside the gene matches: 7. The CDR3 is 11 amino acids. The chain's CDR3 is CASRDRGRLFF. The CDR3 DNA reads TGTGCCAGCCGCGACAGGGGTCGCCTGTTTTTT.